This T cell receptor beta chain was identified in a study of cytomegalovirus exposure and HLA in healthy donors. The PCR made use of 60 Vbeta and 13 Jbeta primers. Sequencing was performed with immunoSEQ multiplex PCR; in TCRdb, only in-frame clones are kept and a portion is missing. The table includes 90,000 to 100,000 clones, around three quarters detected once. The V and J ends lost 5 bases and 6 bases, in that order; junction bases with no gene match: 13. The CDR3 runs 16 residues. Germline values: CDR1 LGHNA, CDR2 YSLEER. The TCR sequence derives from a man aged 40-49 years in good health and CMV-seronegative. The sequencing input was PBMCs. This chain links TRBV4-3 with TRBJ2-1, with 7 bases matching TRBD1. CDR3 nucleotide sequence: TGCGCCAGCAGCATCGACAGGGTCGGTTTAAGCAATGAGCAGTTCTTC. This translates into CASSIDRVGLSNEQFF.